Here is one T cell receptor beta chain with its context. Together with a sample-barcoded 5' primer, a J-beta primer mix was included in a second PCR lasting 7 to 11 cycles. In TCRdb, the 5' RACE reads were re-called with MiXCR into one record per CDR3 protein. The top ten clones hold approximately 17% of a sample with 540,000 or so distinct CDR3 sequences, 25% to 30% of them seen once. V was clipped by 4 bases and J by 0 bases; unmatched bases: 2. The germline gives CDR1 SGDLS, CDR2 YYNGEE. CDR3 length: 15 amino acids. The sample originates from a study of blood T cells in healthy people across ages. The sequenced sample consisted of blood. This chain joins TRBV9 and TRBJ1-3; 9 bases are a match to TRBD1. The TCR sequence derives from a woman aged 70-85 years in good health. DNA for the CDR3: TGTGCCAGCAGCACAGGGGGCGACTCTGGAAACACCATATATTTT. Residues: CASSTGGDSGNTIYF.